This T cell receptor beta chain derives from a study of blood T cells in healthy people across ages. Study summary: Template switching picked up about one barcoded beta molecule for each two T cells. Notes on the study in general: With age, beta diversity per million T cells declined roughly linearly, significantly by 30 to 40.

Investigators took approximately 10 milliliters of peripheral blood from every donor. It was with a sample-barcoded 5' primer and a J-beta primer mix that a second PCR of about 6 to 12 cycles was run. All samples gave at least 2.5 million CDR3-containing paired-end reads. TCRdb fed the 5' RACE reads into MiXCR, producing one record per CDR3 protein. The data contain roughly 500,000 distinct CDR3 sequences, 27% of them singletons. Concerning this clonotype itself: The antigen is undetermined.

The V gene's germline CDR1 is LGHNA and CDR2 YSLEER. CDR3 length: 16 amino acids. Between the trimmed V and J ends, which lost 2 bases and 4 bases, there was a span of 17 bases. V gene TRBV4-3 combines with J gene TRBJ1-2, with a weak D call TRBD1 (5 bases). The TCR originated in a woman in her 70s in good health. The sequenced sample consisted of blood. DNA of the CDR3: TGCGCCAGCAGCCAACTCCGGGACGCCCGTATCTATGGCTACACCTTC. This codes for CASSQLRDARIYGYTF.